This T cell receptor (beta chain) was captured by sequencing in a study of T-cell reconstitution after alpha-beta-depleted transplantation in children. Unique molecular identifiers were incorporated during preparation of the TCRbeta library. TCRdb re-called the PCR reads through MiXCR, storing one row per CDR3 protein. The sample includes fewer than 250,000 distinct CDR3 sequences, just under 8.5% seen only once; the top ten take under 8%. Whole-study findings and limits: Surviving recipient T cells and intrathymic progenitors accounted for some patients' high TCRbeta diversity at day 60.

This CDR3 contains 13 residues. Germline CDR1 reads ENHRY; CDR2 reads SYGVKD. Details on this clonotype: As yet, its antigen is unknown. A much larger clone differs by one base, so this may be a read error.

Sample: PBMCs, mostly from graft donor cells, taken 180 days after TCRalphabeta/CD19-depleted stem cell transplant. The sequence derives from a male patient under 18 who had a stem cell transplant for acute lymphoblastic leukemia, so the T cells may come from the graft donor. The V gene is TRBV10-3, the J gene TRBJ2-7, with 8 nucleotides matching TRBD1. The CDR3 DNA is TGTGCCAGTGTACAGGGGGAGAGCCACGAGCCGTACTTC. Its translation: CASVQGESHEPYF.